A single sample gave rise to the 15 T cell receptor beta chains below, sequenced in a study of blood T cell repertoires in COVID-19. Clones were read by immunoSEQ multiplex PCR, and TCRdb kept only the in-frame ones, dropping some. The sample yields around 190,000 clones, 70% to 90% seen once. The sequencing sample was made of peripheral blood. These receptors all stem from a man aged 50 to 60 with COVID-19, enrolled during active disease.

Notes on this clone: This may arise from a read error, as a much more abundant clone is one base away. The chain recombines TRBV7-9 with TRBJ1-1; D not resolved. Germline CDR1 and CDR2: SEHNR and FQNEAQ (reference sequence). The V and J ends lost 1 base and 1 base respectively, with 4 bases between them. The CDR3 has 13 amino acids. The CDR3 spells CASSLVQNTEAFF. CDR3 nucleotides: TGTGCCAGCAGCTTAGTCCAGAACACTGAAGCTTTCTTT.

The chain is built from TRBV6-2 or TRBV6-3 and TRBJ2-3; TRBD1 might be the D (5 bases). Trimming took off 7 bases at V and 2 bases at J, with 19 bases between the two ends. Germline CDR1 reads MNHEY; CDR2 reads SVGEGT. The CDR3 extends over 16 amino acids. CDR3 in amino acids: CASNPGHLPFTDTQYF. CDR3 bases: TGTGCCAGCAACCCCGGACATTTACCTTTCACAGATACGCAGTATTTT.

The V gene is TRBV2, the J gene TRBJ2-7, with D possibly matching TRBD1 (7 bases). The CDR3 sequence is 16 residues long. V was trimmed by 2 bases and J by 0 bases, leaving 14 bases between them. Germline-derived CDR1 and CDR2 are SNHLY and FYNNEI. CDR3 sequence: CASSELGGGNSYEQYF. The CDR3, as DNA: TGTGCCAGCAGTGAACTAGGGGGCGGGAACTCCTACGAGCAGTACTTC.

The chain is built from TRBV5-4 and TRBJ2-3; D not certain. Trimming stripped 3 bases from V and 2 bases from J, with 10 bases between. The CDR3 totals 14 residues. Germline values: CDR1 SGHNT, CDR2 YYREEE (reference sequence). The CDR3 reads CASSSPRFTDTQYF. DNA for the CDR3: TGTGCCAGCAGCTCCCCGCGATTCACAGATACGCAGTATTTT.

This chain links TRBV12-2 with TRBJ2-1; TRBD2, the D gene given by the table, was not confirmed from the DNA. TRBV12-2 is flagged as a pseudogene. This CDR3 spans 14 amino acids. The CDR3 DNA reads as TGTGCAAGTCGCTTAGGTGGGAGGGGGAATGAGCAGTTCTTC. Protein: CASRLGGRGNEQFF.

In DNA, the CDR3 is TGTGCCAGCTCACCTACGGAGGGACAGGGGTATCAGCCCCAGCATTTT. Amino acids: CASSPTEGQGYQPQHF. V is TRBV18 and J is TRBJ1-5, with TRBD1 matching 10 bases. V was pared by 3 bases and J by 5 bases, with 7 bases of the junction left unmatched. The CDR3 has 16 residues. From germline, CDR1 is KGHSH and CDR2 LQKENI.

The chain joins TRBV18 to TRBJ1-6, with D hard to call. Per the germline V gene, CDR1 is KGHSH and CDR2 is LQKENI. The CDR3 is 15 amino acids. V lost 3 bases, J lost 8 bases, and 14 bases lay in between. This CDR3 is CASSPRQEADSPLHF. For the CDR3, the DNA is TGTGCCAGCTCACCGCGACAAGAAGCGGATTCACCCCTCCACTTT.

CDR3 sequence reads: CASSSPPGGVSETQYF. Here the CDR3 DNA reads TGTGCCAGCAGCTCCCCCCCCGGGGGTGTTTCGGAGACCCAGTACTTC. This chain links TRBV7-2 with TRBJ2-5; TRBD2 is a possible D gene (6 bases). Germline CDR1 is SGHTA and CDR2 is FQGNSA. V lost 4 bases to trimming and J lost 5 bases, with 20 bases between them. CDR3 length equals 16 residues.

This chain uses TRBV7-8 with TRBJ2-3, with 13 bases lining up with TRBD2. This CDR3 is built from 16 residues. CDR1 and CDR2 (germline): SGHVS, FQNEAQ. After removal of 8 bases from V and 3 bases from J, the junction contained 8 bases not matched to a gene. CDR3 amino acids: CASATRGLAGTDTQYF. Written as DNA, the CDR3 is TGTGCCAGCGCAACAAGGGGACTAGCGGGAACAGATACGCAGTATTTT.

This chain connects TRBV5-5 to TRBJ1-1; D is perhaps TRBD1 (5 bases). V was trimmed by 0 bases and J by 4 bases, leaving 19 bases between them. CDR3 length: 17 amino acids. In germline, CDR1 is SGHKS, CDR2 YYEKEE (reference sequence). CDR3 coding DNA: TGTGCCAGCAGCTTGGTATTAGGGGCCTCCGATGTCACTGAAGCTTTCTTT. This codes for CASSLVLGASDVTEAFF.

The rearrangement links TRBV7-9 to TRBJ1-6; 7 bases agree with TRBD1. V trimming: 7 bases; J trimming: 4 bases; junction bases outside the gene matches: 4. The CDR3 runs 14 residues. Germline V gene sequence: CDR1 SEHNR, CDR2 FQNEAQ (reference sequence). The CDR3 DNA reads as TGTGCCAGCACTAGGGACAGATATAATTCACCCCTCCACTTT. It codes for CASTRDRYNSPLHF.

This rearrangement joins TRBV7-9 to TRBJ2-7; 8 bases align to TRBD1. CDR3 length equals 15 residues. V lost 0 bases and J lost 2; bases outside the gene matches: 3. CDR1 SEHNR and CDR2 FQNEAQ come from the germline V gene (reference sequence). The CDR3 DNA follows: TGTGCCAGCAGCTTAGCGGGGACAGGAACCTACGAGCAGTACTTC. Its protein is CASSLAGTGTYEQYF.

The V gene is TRBV2, the J gene TRBJ2-2; 7 nucleotides match TRBD2. With V trimmed by 5 bases and J by 6 bases, 15 bases remained unmatched. Per the germline V gene, CDR1 is SNHLY and CDR2 is FYNNEI. The CDR3 runs to 17 residues. CDR3: CASSRRFGSGKAGELFF. The CDR3 coding sequence is TGTGCCAGCAGTCGGAGGTTTGGCAGCGGGAAAGCCGGGGAGCTGTTTTTT.

The J gene is TRBJ2-3, the V gene TRBV19, with D possibly matching TRBD2 (5 bases). This CDR3 comprises 14 residues. Trimming shortened V by 3 bases and J by 4 bases, and 11 bases separated the two germline ends. CDR1 LNHDA and CDR2 SQIVND come from the germline V gene (reference sequence). The CDR3 region has the DNA TGTGCCAGTAGTATGGGTCTAGCCCCAGATACGCAGTATTTT. Its protein product is CASSMGLAPDTQYF.

This sequence joins TRBV3-1 (or the pseudogene TRBV3-2) and TRBJ2-3; TRBD2 agrees at 13 bases. Germline CDR1 LGHDT, CDR2 YNNKEL (reference sequence). Trimming at V came to 5 bases and at J to 6 bases, leaving 8 bases not matched to a gene. The CDR3 has 16 residues. CDR3 amino acids: CASSSGLAGAGDTQYF. CDR3 DNA sequence: TGTGCCAGCAGCTCAGGACTAGCGGGGGCGGGGGATACGCAGTATTTT.